Given below is one T cell receptor (beta chain) in context. Its antigen is unknown. This entry belongs to a study of T-cell memory formation after mild COVID-19. Study-wide findings and caveats: Cross-reactive memory seemingly joined, as some responding clones were found in pre-infection memory.

Per germline, CDR1 SGHVS and CDR2 FNYEAQ. The CDR3 runs to 18 residues. After removal of 5 bases from V and 0 bases from J, the junction contained 8 bases not matched to a gene. 5'RACE primed from the constant segment yielded TCR alpha and TCR beta cDNA libraries bearing sample barcodes and UMIs. One entry per CDR3 protein, called by TCRdb with MiXCR from the 5' RACE reads. The repertoire has 100,000 to 140,000 distinct CDR3 sequences, approximately 14% of them found once; the top ten carry less than 40%. This TCR was sampled from a man aged 18 to 35 who had mild COVID-19 (a few samples of this study predate the infection). Cell type and time point are not known. This rearrangement joins TRBV7-6 to TRBJ1-6; TRBD1 aligns across 9 bases. Sequencing was done on a sample of PBMCs or a T cell subset sorted from them (not recorded which). This CDR3 is CASSVGDRDASYNSPLHF. In DNA, the CDR3 is TGTGCCAGCAGCGTTGGGGACAGGGACGCCTCCTATAATTCACCCCTCCACTTT.